This record covers a single TCR beta chain. What it recognizes is unknown. V lost 2 bases and J 2 bases, leaving 3 bases between the germline ends. Germline V CDR1 and CDR2: SNHLY, FYNNEI. The CDR3 is 12 amino acids. The sample belongs to a study of T cell responses to AZD1222 COVID-19 vaccine. Findings and caveats of the study: Just a handful of AZD1222 recipients were seropositive at baseline. Samples come after the peak T cell response, not at day 14.

Clones were read by immunoSEQ multiplex PCR, and TCRdb kept only the in-frame ones, dropping some. The repertoire holds 110,000 or so clones, with more than 70% as singletons. Sequencing used peripheral blood, obtained 28 days after the second AZD1222 dose. The TCR comes from an adult who received the AZD1222 COVID-19 vaccine. This chain connects TRBV2 to TRBJ1-2; D is undetermined. The CDR3 loop is CASSETNYGYTF. For the CDR3, the DNA is TGTGCCAGCAGTGAAACGAACTATGGCTACACCTTC. Full variable domain (outside the CDR3, taken from reference TRBV2 and TRBJ1-2): EPEVTQTPSHQVTQMGQEVILRCVPISNHLYFYWYRQILGQKVEFLVSFYNNEISEKSEIFDDQFSVERPDGSNFTLKIRSTKLEDSAMYFCASSETNYGYTFGSGTRLTVV.